The rows below give T cell receptor beta chains drawn from one sample of a study of T cell responses to AZD1222 COVID-19 vaccine. The protocol was immunoSEQ multiplex PCR, while the TCRdb copy is restricted to in-frame clones and leaves out a portion. There are about 55,000 clones in the sample; 70% to 80% occur only once, and roughly 5.2% lies in the top ten. Material: peripheral blood, obtained 28 days after the second AZD1222 dose. These receptors all come from an adult who received the AZD1222 COVID-19 vaccine. The CDR3 runs from the conserved cysteine through the conserved F or W. A D gene is named only where the DNA matches it firmly. Expanded clones are given a class, and other clones once, few, many or no size at all.

v_call: TRBV7-9
clone_size: once
j_call: TRBJ1-2
d_call: TRBD1
cdr3_aa: CASSQQQGIYGYTF
cdr3_nt: TGTGCCAGCAGCCAACAACAGGGGATCTATGGCTACACCTTC

v_call: TRBV7-8
clone_size: .
j_call: TRBJ1-3
d_call: .
cdr3_aa: CASSLVVDMGIGNTIYF
cdr3_nt: TGTGCCAGCAGCTTAGTAGTCGATATGGGTATTGGAAACACCATATATTTT

v_call: TRBV28
clone_size: medium-sized
j_call: TRBJ2-5
d_call: .
cdr3_aa: CASSFVSSDHRETQYF
cdr3_nt: TGTGCCAGCAGTTTTGTCTCTAGCGACCACCGGGAGACCCAGTACTTC

v_call: TRBV7-8
clone_size: .
j_call: TRBJ1-4
d_call: .
cdr3_aa: CASSPKGLGTNEKLFF
cdr3_nt: TGTGCCAGCAGCCCCAAAGGGCTTGGTACTAATGAAAAACTGTTTTTT

v_call: TRBV15
clone_size: .
j_call: TRBJ1-1
d_call: .
cdr3_aa: CATSRDGSTMNTEAFF
cdr3_nt: TGTGCCACCAGCAGAGATGGCAGTACCATGAACACTGAAGCTTTCTTT

v_call: TRBV2
clone_size: many
j_call: TRBJ2-5
d_call: .
cdr3_aa: CASKSGVETQYF
cdr3_nt: TGTGCCAGCAAATCCGGGGTAGAGACCCAGTACTTC

v_call: TRBV6-2/TRBV6-3
clone_size: .
j_call: TRBJ1-1
d_call: .
cdr3_aa: CASSYSGEGTEAFF
cdr3_nt: TGTGCCAGCAGTTACTCAGGCGAGGGCACTGAAGCTTTCTTT

v_call: TRBV5-5
clone_size: .
j_call: TRBJ2-2
d_call: .
cdr3_aa: CASSLVDTGELFF
cdr3_nt: TGTGCCAGCAGCTTGGTAGACACCGGGGAGCTGTTTTTT

v_call: TRBV29-1
clone_size: .
j_call: TRBJ2-5
d_call: .
cdr3_aa: CSVDRAETQYF
cdr3_nt: TGCAGCGTTGACAGGGCAGAGACCCAGTACTTC

v_call: TRBV28
clone_size: .
j_call: TRBJ1-2
d_call: .
cdr3_aa: CASSLWALGHGGYTF
cdr3_nt: TGTGCCAGCAGTTTATGGGCCTTGGGGCACGGGGGCTACACCTTC

v_call: TRBV6-5
clone_size: few
j_call: TRBJ1-4
d_call: .
cdr3_aa: CASSYSEGGNEKLFF
cdr3_nt: TGTGCCAGCAGTTACTCGGAGGGGGGGAATGAAAAACTGTTTTTT

v_call: TRBV7-2
clone_size: .
j_call: TRBJ2-5
d_call: .
cdr3_aa: CASSLGGSRLRETQYF
cdr3_nt: TGTGCCAGCAGCTTAGGAGGGAGCCGTTTAAGAGAGACCCAGTACTTC

v_call: TRBV5-4
clone_size: once
j_call: TRBJ1-1
d_call: .
cdr3_aa: CASSTVGGARTEAFF
cdr3_nt: TGTGCCAGCAGCACGGTCGGAGGGGCGCGGACTGAAGCTTTCTTT

v_call: TRBV11-2
clone_size: .
j_call: TRBJ1-5
d_call: .
cdr3_aa: CASSLEGYNQPQHF
cdr3_nt: TGTGCCAGCAGCTTAGAAGGTTACAATCAGCCCCAGCATTTT

v_call: TRBV28
clone_size: few
j_call: TRBJ1-6
d_call: TRBD1
cdr3_aa: CASSSRGQGYNSPLHF
cdr3_nt: TGTGCCAGCAGTTCTAGGGGACAGGGCTATAATTCACCCCTCCACTTT

v_call: TRBV4-1
clone_size: few
j_call: TRBJ1-1
d_call: .
cdr3_aa: CASSQGGVNTEAFF
cdr3_nt: TGCGCCAGCAGCCAAGGGGGAGTTAACACTGAAGCTTTCTTT

v_call: TRBV7-8
clone_size: .
j_call: TRBJ2-1
d_call: .
cdr3_aa: CASSSDLHNEQFF
cdr3_nt: TGTGCCAGCAGTAGCGACCTCCACAATGAGCAGTTCTTC

v_call: TRBV6-5
clone_size: few
j_call: TRBJ1-2
d_call: TRBD1
cdr3_aa: CASRRRGPGYGYTF
cdr3_nt: TGTGCCAGCAGGCGCAGGGGGCCGGGCTATGGCTACACCTTC

v_call: TRBV7-2
clone_size: .
j_call: TRBJ2-5
d_call: .
cdr3_aa: CASSLFRGQETQYF
cdr3_nt: TGTGCCAGCAGCTTATTCAGGGGCCAAGAGACCCAGTACTTC

v_call: TRBV23-1
clone_size: once
j_call: TRBJ1-4
d_call: TRBD1
cdr3_aa: CASSQCEQGAPTNEKLFF
cdr3_nt: TGCGCCAGCAGTCAATGTGAACAGGGGGCCCCAACTAATGAAAAACTGTTTTTT

v_call: TRBV7-5
clone_size: .
j_call: TRBJ2-1
d_call: .
cdr3_aa: CARSLEASGRTFSYNEQFF
cdr3_nt: TGTGCCAGAAGCTTAGAGGCTAGCGGGAGGACCTTCTCCTACAATGAGCAGTTCTTC

v_call: TRBV4-2
clone_size: .
j_call: TRBJ2-7
d_call: TRBD1
cdr3_aa: CASSQGTGSREQYF
cdr3_nt: TGTGCCAGCAGCCAAGGGACAGGGTCTAGGGAGCAGTACTTC

v_call: TRBV6-1
clone_size: .
j_call: TRBJ2-3
d_call: TRBD2
cdr3_aa: CASSSRTSGRGTQYF
cdr3_nt: TGTGCCAGCAGTTCCAGGACTAGCGGGAGGGGAACGCAGTATTTT

v_call: TRBV21-1
clone_size: .
j_call: TRBJ2-6
d_call: .
cdr3_aa: CASSPIRQRTRINSGANVLTF
cdr3_nt: TGTGCCAGCAGTCCGATTCGACAGCGGACTAGAATCAACTCTGGGGCCAACGTCCTGACTTTC

v_call: TRBV5-6
clone_size: .
j_call: TRBJ1-2
d_call: .
cdr3_aa: CASSLEGGGYTF
cdr3_nt: TGTGCCAGCAGCTTGGAAGGAGGTGGCTACACCTTC

v_call: TRBV28
clone_size: once
j_call: TRBJ1-2
d_call: .
cdr3_aa: CASTSLPGGWGFNYGYTF
cdr3_nt: TGTGCCAGCACCAGCCTTCCGGGCGGATGGGGCTTTAACTATGGCTACACCTTC

v_call: TRBV9
clone_size: .
j_call: TRBJ1-4
d_call: .
cdr3_aa: CASSVGTQPAEKLFF
cdr3_nt: TGTGCCAGCAGCGTAGGGACACAGCCTGCTGAAAAACTGTTTTTT

v_call: TRBV6-5
clone_size: once
j_call: TRBJ1-1
d_call: TRBD1
cdr3_aa: CASRLTGGPDAFF
cdr3_nt: TGTGCCAGCAGACTGACAGGGGGCCCGGACGCTTTCTTT

v_call: TRBV7-9
clone_size: few
j_call: TRBJ1-1
d_call: .
cdr3_aa: CASSLVVTEAFF
cdr3_nt: TGTGCCAGCAGCTTAGTGGTCACTGAAGCTTTCTTT

v_call: TRBV7-3
clone_size: .
j_call: TRBJ2-2
d_call: TRBD1
cdr3_aa: CASSLPGQANPNTGELFF
cdr3_nt: TGTGCCAGCAGCCTTCCGGGACAGGCCAACCCTAACACCGGGGAGCTGTTTTTT

v_call: TRBV19
clone_size: .
j_call: TRBJ2-3
d_call: .
cdr3_aa: CASSIGTPMNTQYF
cdr3_nt: TGTGCCAGTAGTATCGGGACCCCCATGAATACGCAGTATTTT